This TCR beta chain derives from a study of cytomegalovirus exposure and HLA in healthy donors (dated by TCRdb to 2016 to 2017). Concerning the study at large: An earlier analysis of about 530 of the donors reported over 250 Gb of sequence data and 100 million to 120 million unique TCR beta sequences obtained from about 179 million T cells. Of the 398 genotyped donors, about 80% fell in the genetic ancestry cluster associated with self-reported Caucasian donors. Both class I and class II loci were covered by HLA typing, at four-digit resolution. A later genetic analysis took genome-wide SNP genotypes for about 60% of the roughly 670 donors and used that subset as a discovery cohort. The aim of the study was to test whether cataloging public T cell receptors could identify signatures of past pathogen exposure. An early release that covered about 640 HLA-typed donors contained approximately 300 gigabases of sequencing data and 80 million or so unique TCR sequences. Donor age, sex, ethnicity and CMV serostatus were collected together with the repertoire data. The T cell repertoires of 550 to 850 subjects were profiled by immunosequencing and related to cytomegalovirus serostatus. Every discovery cohort repertoire had been produced on one sequencing platform. Along with the approximately 650-subject first cohort, a separate validation cohort of over a hundred different subjects was used. The study combined high-throughput TCR immunosequencing, statistical association of individual TCRs with disease status, and machine learning to predict cytomegalovirus infection status. To study patterns of TCR occurrence, a later analysis re-analyzed previously published TCR beta repertoires from 666 donors and added high-resolution HLA genotyping. Because of strong linkage in the cohort, roughly five DR-DQ haplotypes were treated as single units for association and clustering. Across about 380 genotyped donors of the cohort, an average of approximately 200,000 unique TCR beta nucleotide sequences per donor were sequenced, and approximately 17% of those sequences were non-productive. Rather than using new phenotypic data, the later analysis identified candidate immune exposures from TCR beta sequences and from how often those sequences occurred across donors. In an earlier analysis of around 540 of the donors, high-throughput TCR beta sequencing was used to judge whether each TCR beta V gene segment behaved as functional or pseudogenic. The number of typed donors differed by locus: about 620-630 for A, B, C, DRB1 and DQB1; 500 to 550 for DQA1; around 580 for DPA1; and about 450 for DPB1. The full study reports these points: The classifier was reported to diagnose cytomegalovirus status with high specificity and sensitivity in both the original and validation cohorts. Strong co-occurrence of HLA alleles, especially DR and DQ, made assigning TCR associations to individual alleles difficult. In a later genetic analysis, fewer N-insertions in productive TCRs were reported among donors in an Asian-associated ancestry cluster than the roughly 640-donor mean. Most TCR sequences were observed very rarely across donors, whereas some public TCRs were present in many individuals. For the cohort, immune exposure information was limited to CMV serostatus. Several of the top co-occurrence clusters appeared to be linked to parvovirus B19, influenza, CMV and Epstein-Barr virus, according to a later analysis. The authors suggested that the approach could potentially be extended to other disease states and immunological phenotypes. Because some donors lacked HLA typing at each locus, the association tests relied only on the typed subset. A later analysis found that TCR association rates varied across HLA loci, with DRB1 alleles showing the most associated TCRs and HLA-C alleles the fewest. In a later analysis, HLA-associated TCR beta chains showed more clonal expansion and lower generation probabilities than non-associated chains that were equally common. Three of the identified cytomegalovirus-associated TCR beta chains were confirmed in vitro to be specific for cytomegalovirus antigens. This cohort had only TCR beta chains sequenced, and the lack of alpha or paired-chain data limited which features could be detected. In a later genetic analysis, a missense DCLRE1C variant was associated with V-gene and J-gene trimming of TCR beta chains, and the association was replicated in an independent cohort. The study listed 150 to 200 TCR beta chains as associated with cytomegalovirus. The presence/absence analyses assumed that sequencing depth was roughly uniform across donors, and that assumption may not be true. In a later analysis, most CMV-associated TCR beta chains were found to appear HLA-restricted, with HLA associations seemingly driven largely by CMV exposure. A group of highly shared sequence variants was considered likely to be a technical artifact of the sequencing pipeline. Specific HLA alleles were associated with 15,000 to 20,000 TCR beta sequences at a false discovery rate of 0.05 in a later analysis. In an earlier analysis of more than 450 of the donors, most TCR beta V segments were observed in productive rearrangements about 87% or about 30% of the time, broadly matching IMGT annotations. A further reported finding was that TCR beta sequences accurately predicted the HLA-A and HLA-B alleles for most subjects in the first cohort. Linkage disequilibrium might explain the correlated functional status among segregating V segments, but an unknown experimental factor could not be excluded. Because counts were too low, approximately 18 rarely observed V segments, including chromosome 9 orphons, were excluded from the earlier analysis of 587 of the donors.

The cohort was made up of approximately 700 healthy bone marrow donors. Cohort members were all nominally healthy when sampled, although unrecorded immune exposures were likely present. The donor was CMV seropositive and was included in the group of 270 or so seropositive cohort members. A peripheral blood sample was provided by each donor, and peripheral blood mononuclear cells were used for TCR beta sequencing. The Qiagen DNeasy Blood Extraction Kit was used to extract genomic DNA from the blood cell samples. Library creation used the immunoSEQ multiplex PCR assay. A mixture of 60 forward primers for TCR Vbeta segments and 13 reverse primers for TCR Jbeta segments was used in the multiplex PCR. The CDR3 region of rearranged TCR beta genes was amplified from genomic DNA by a multiplex PCR assay. Amplified TCR beta libraries were sequenced as 87-base-pair reads on the Illumina HiSeq System. From the authors' description of their analysis: In a later analysis, 70 million to 95 million unique TCR beta chains were counted across the 690 or so repertoires, and roughly 11 million of these chains were shared by at least two donors. Raw reads were error-corrected and collapsed into unique sequences by a nearest-neighbor algorithm in which closely related sequences were merged to remove PCR and sequencing errors. V, D and J gene segments were assigned by aligning CDR3 sequences to IMGT reference sequences. For a sequence to be retained, a match of at least six nucleotides was required to both a V gene segment and a J gene segment. Rearrangements were called productive when the CDR3 lacked stop codons and stayed in frame with V and J; all others were non-productive. Following IMGT convention, CDR3 was defined as the stretch from the second conserved V-encoded cysteine to the conserved J-encoded phenylalanine. The earlier analysis of 500 to 750 of the donors excluded any sequence lacking an unambiguous match to a single V gene segment. In an earlier analysis of 587 of the donors, a V segment was called functional when productive rearrangements were above 56.7%, and segregating when the standard deviation between donors exceeded 5%. To diagnose cytomegalovirus status from the catalog of TCR beta chain sequences, a statistical classification framework was built. V and J gene assignment, in a later analysis, came from comparing TCR nucleotide sequences with IMGT/GENE-DB human TR gene sequences. The TCRdist pipeline was used in a later analysis to assign CDR3 sequences and most-parsimonious VDJ recombination scenarios. In a later analysis, every TCR beta chain was defined by the combination of its CDR3 amino acid sequence and its V-gene family, and reads without a unique V-gene family were dropped. To address suspected cross-contamination and a sequencing artifact, a later analysis removed several hundred highly shared, low-generation-probability nucleotide sequences. In a later analysis, a clonal expansion index was calculated for each public chain from normalized within-repertoire ranks of inferred template counts. In a later analysis, generation probabilities were computed with a VDJ recombination model fitted to out-of-frame rearrangements, and the resulting probabilities were checked against IGoR. A later analysis scored TCR-TCR, TCR-HLA and TCR-CMV co-occurrence with hypergeometric tests, applying a repertoire-size bias correction to TCR pairs. A later analysis estimated false discovery rates by permuting HLA or CMV assignments 20 times. In a later analysis, co-occurring TCRs were grouped with DBSCAN, and TCRdist sequence similarity was added when clustering was performed within HLA-allele-positive subsets. Co-occurrence clustering excluded repertoires with fewer than 30,000 or more than 120,000 public chains, plus five with anomalous nucleotide sharing. TCRdb stores this immuneACCESS table with in-frame sequences only. Part of the clones is absent; in the studies checked, under half of the shortfall reflects unresolved V genes, and no reason is known for the rest. V and J calls and clone size follow that table, whereas D and trimming were derived from the DNA. The sample data list over 140,000 clones, and roughly 79% of these were observed just once. The ten largest make up approximately 1.5% of the sample.

As to this clone: Its specific antigen is unknown. Base qualities are not recorded, but no much larger clone differs from it by a single base.

The sequenced material came from PBMCs. This TCR was recovered from a man aged 25-45 years in good health and CMV-seropositive.

The CDR3: CASSFPTTGSGTDTQYF. The nucleotides read TGTGCCAGCAGCTTTCCCACGACTGGTAGCGGCACAGATACGCAGTATTTT. The sequence links TRBV5-4 to TRBJ2-3; the D gene is possibly TRBD2, with 5 bases matching. The germline V gene (reference sequence) specifies SGHNT as CDR1 and YYREEE as CDR2. V is cut by 2 bases and J by 1 base, and the space between the germline ends is 17 bases. Its CDR3 holds 17 amino acids, cysteine through phenylalanine. Only the CDR3 portion is preserved as DNA: 51 bases, with reading frame beginning at the first base. With the rest looked up from the reference TRBV5-4 and TRBJ2-3 genes rather than sequenced, the full variable domain is ETGVTQSPTHLIKTRGQQVTLRCSSQSGHNTVSWYQQALGQGPQFIFQYYREEENGRGNFPPRFSGLQFPNYSSELNVNALELDDSALYLCASSFPTTGSGTDTQYFGPGTRLTVL.